This is a list of T cell receptor beta chains from one sample in a study of graft-versus-host responses after intestinal transplantation. No antigen has been assigned to these receptors. This table comes from immunoSEQ multiplex PCR, and its TCRdb copy is limited to in-frame clones, with some not included. This sample has about 90,000 clones, with 94% found just once. The specimen was unstimulated CD4+ T cells sorted from spleen or lymph node cells, collected before transplant. The receptors were sampled from a human donor who was the organ donor for an intestinal transplant. CDR3s include the opening cysteine and the closing phenylalanine or tryptophan. A clone size is listed for some rows: how often the clone was seen (once, few, many), or a class if it is expanded.

size	V	CDR3
NA	TRBV18	CASSPEGKRQGTEAFF
NA	TRBV2	CASSGQRGGYNEQFF
NA	TRBV28	CASSGNPGQGGAQYF
NA	TRBV7-8	CASSHTDTIYF
NA	TRBV7-2	CASNPSGGRETQYF
NA	TRBV5-1	CASSAGPDNEKLFF
NA	TRBV18	CASSPGRDQPQHF
NA	TRBV11-3	CASSSGGRGTEAFF
NA	TRBV5-4	CASSLVGDRRTDTQYF
NA	TRBV11-1	CASSPGLRVSNSPLHF
NA	TRBV30	CAWSSMDTVLGYTF
NA	TRBV5-4	CASSLEVGAQETQYF
NA	TRBV30	CAWSYSFSNQPQHF
NA	TRBV6-5	CASSYRENNSPLHF
NA	TRBV4-2	CASSQELGLAGANTGELFF
NA	TRBV28	CASSPDTTGMLYNEQFF
NA	TRBV5-1	CASSVGGAQETQYF
NA	TRBV4-1	CASSQDLVARTDNSPLHF
NA	TRBV7-2	CASSLLAFGTGELFF
NA	TRBV19	CASSIEGGPYEQYF
NA	TRBV4-2	CASSHGASVSPDTQYF
NA	TRBV28	CASSHGGHNEQFF
NA	TRBV25-1	CASSESRGLYNEQFF
NA	TRBV10-3	CAISEGGAINQPQHF
NA	TRBV6-1	CASSEGRVGGYTF
NA	TRBV11-3	CASSVGGSSGNTIYF
NA	TRBV6-5	CASSRGQGGYEQYF
NA	TRBV9	CASSSGLAGGGDTQYF
NA	TRBV9	CASSVAGTGIAYNEQFF
once	TRBV10-3	CAISDRGENTEAFF
NA	TRBV5-5	CASSLWRADEQYF
NA	TRBV6-6	CASRPGQGMGETQYF
NA	TRBV11-3	CASSLRAGPEAFF
once	TRBV28	CASSPRRGGEQYF
NA	TRBV10-3	CAIRDRLDSNQPQHF
NA	TRBV6-5	CASGRDSKNIQYF
NA	TRBV19	CASFQTGSRNTIYF
NA	TRBV2	CASSDATGNYGYTF
NA	TRBV11-1	CASSRRNSPLHF
NA	TRBV5-4	CASSAQGLSYTF
NA	TRBV28	CASSPTLMSTDTQYF
NA	TRBV23-1	CASSQFLRLDTF
NA	TRBV4-2	CASSPRAGGAGYTF
NA	TRBV5-1	CASSLDPGGAGELFF
NA	TRBV5-1	CASSWGMTGTDTQYF
NA	TRBV2	CASSVGFQSRQPQHF
NA	TRBV5-5	CASSYRTGDTSYNEQFF
NA	TRBV11-3	CASSLQGYGKLFF
NA	TRBV19	CASSVALAGRRTDTQYF
NA	TRBV4-2	CASSQDRASGGPYAVFF
once	TRBV19	CASSYRDRTNQPQHF
NA	TRBV7-9	CASSSAGGLYEQYF
once	TRBV29-1	CSVEVGTGVPEAFF